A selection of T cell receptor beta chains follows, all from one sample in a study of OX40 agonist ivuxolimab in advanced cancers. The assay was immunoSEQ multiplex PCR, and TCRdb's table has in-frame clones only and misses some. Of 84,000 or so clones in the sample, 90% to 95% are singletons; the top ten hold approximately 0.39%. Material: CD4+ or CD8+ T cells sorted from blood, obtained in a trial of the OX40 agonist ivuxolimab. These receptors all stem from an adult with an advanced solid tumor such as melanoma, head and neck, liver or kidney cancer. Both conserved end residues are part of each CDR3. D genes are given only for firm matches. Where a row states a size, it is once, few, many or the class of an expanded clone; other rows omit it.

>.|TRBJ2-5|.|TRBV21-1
TGTGCCAGCAGCAAAACGGCGGAGACCCAGTACTTC
CASSKTAETQYF
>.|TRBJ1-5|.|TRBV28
TGTGCCAGCAGTCATCTGCTTAATGGCAATCAGCCCCAGCATTTT
CASSHLLNGNQPQHF
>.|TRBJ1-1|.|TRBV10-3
TGTGCCATCAGCACGAATAAAGGGGCCGCCGCCACTGAAGCTTTCTTT
CAISTNKGAAATEAFF
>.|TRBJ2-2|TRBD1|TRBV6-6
TGTGCCAGCAGCGGGACAGGGGGAACCGGGGAGCTGTTTTTT
CASSGTGGTGELFF
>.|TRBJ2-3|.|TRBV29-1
TGCAGCGTTGAGAGCCAGATCACAGATACGCAGTATTTT
CSVESQITDTQYF
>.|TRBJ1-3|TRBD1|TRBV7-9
TGTGCCAGCAGCCTTCCGGGACAGGGGCGAAACACCATATATTTT
CASSLPGQGRNTIYF
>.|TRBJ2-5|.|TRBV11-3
TGTGCCAGCCGGGAGGCTCAGGGGGTGGAGACCCAGTACTTC
CASREAQGVETQYF
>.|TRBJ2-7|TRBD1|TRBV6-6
TGTGCCAGCTCCCGACAGGGCTACGAGCAGTACTTC
CASSRQGYEQYF
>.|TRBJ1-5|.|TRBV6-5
TGTGCCACCCAAAGACTGACTCAGCCCCAGCATTTT
CATQRLTQPQHF
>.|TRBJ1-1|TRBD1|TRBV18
TGTGCCAGCTCACCTGGACAGGGGTCTTTCTTT
CASSPGQGSFF
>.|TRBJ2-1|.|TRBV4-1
TGCGCCAGCAGCCAAGATAAGGGCTTCGACTCCTACAATGAGCAGTTCTTC
CASSQDKGFDSYNEQFF
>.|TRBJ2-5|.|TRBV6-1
TGTGCCAGCCTCTCCTTGCCCAGCGGGCAAGAGACCCAGTACTTC
CASLSLPSGQETQYF
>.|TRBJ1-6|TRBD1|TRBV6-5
TGTGCCAGCAGTTACTCGTACAGGGGAAATTCACCCCTCCACTTT
CASSYSYRGNSPLHF
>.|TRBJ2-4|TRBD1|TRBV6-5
TGTGCCAGCAGTTGGGACAGGGAGAATCTTCAGTACTTC
CASSWDRENLQYF
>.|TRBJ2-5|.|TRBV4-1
TGCGCCAGCACGTCCCTCTCCCCAGGGGTTGAGGAGACCCAGTACTTC
CASTSLSPGVEETQYF
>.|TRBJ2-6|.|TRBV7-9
TGTGCCAGCAGCCCCCGTCCCTCTGGGGCCAACGTCCTGACTTTC
CASSPRPSGANVLTF
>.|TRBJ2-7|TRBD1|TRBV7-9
TGTGCCAGCAGCCTCGTAGGGGGCAGGTACGAGCAGTACTTC
CASSLVGGRYEQYF
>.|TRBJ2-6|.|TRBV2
TGTGCCAGCAGTGAATGGGGAGGCTCTGGGGCCAACGTCCTGACTTTC
CASSEWGGSGANVLTF
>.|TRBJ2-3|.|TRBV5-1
TGCGCCAGCAGCGCCGCCGACGGCACAGATACGCAGTATTTT
CASSAADGTDTQYF
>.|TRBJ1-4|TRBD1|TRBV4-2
TGTGCCAGCAGCCCGGAGGGACAGGGTTCTAATGAAAAACTGTTTTTT
CASSPEGQGSNEKLFF
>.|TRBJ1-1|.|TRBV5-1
TGCGCCAGCAGCTTGAATGGGGACACTGAAGCTTTCTTT
CASSLNGDTEAFF
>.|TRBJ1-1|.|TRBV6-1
TGTGCCAGCAGTGAACGATCAGGCATGGGACGGTGGAACACTGAAGCTTTCTTT
CASSERSGMGRWNTEAFF
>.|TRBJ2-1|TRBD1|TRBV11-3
TGTGCCAGCAACAACAGGGGGTCCTACAATGAGCAGTTCTTC
CASNNRGSYNEQFF
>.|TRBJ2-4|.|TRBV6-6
TGTGCCAGCAGCCCTACAGGGGCCAAAAACATTCAGTACTTC
CASSPTGAKNIQYF
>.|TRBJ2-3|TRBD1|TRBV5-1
TGCGCCAGCAGCCCTGGGACAGTCACAGATACGCAGTATTTT
CASSPGTVTDTQYF
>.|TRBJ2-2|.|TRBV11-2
TGTGCCAGCAGCACCGTGGCTAGCGTGAACACCGGGGAGCTGTTTTTT
CASSTVASVNTGELFF
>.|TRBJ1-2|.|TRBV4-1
TGCGCCAGCAGCCAAGAACCCGGGACTAACTATGGCTACACCTTC
CASSQEPGTNYGYTF
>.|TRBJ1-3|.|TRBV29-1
TGCAGCGTTGGGGAGGGAAATGGAAACACCATATATTTT
CSVGEGNGNTIYF
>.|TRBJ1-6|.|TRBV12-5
TGTGCTAGTGGTTTGGGCTACAGGGTTGGATCCTATAATTCACCCCTCCACTTT
CASGLGYRVGSYNSPLHF
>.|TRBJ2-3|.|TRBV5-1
TGCGCCAGCAGCCCGAGGACTGGGGAGGGGATCAGGGGTACGCAGTATTTT
CASSPRTGEGIRGTQYF
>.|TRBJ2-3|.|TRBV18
TGTGCCAGCTCACCACCGAACGGGTTGGATACGCAGTATTTT
CASSPPNGLDTQYF
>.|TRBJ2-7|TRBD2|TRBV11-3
TGTGCCAGCAGCTTAGTTGGGACTATAGTAAACTACGAGCAGTACTTC
CASSLVGTIVNYEQYF
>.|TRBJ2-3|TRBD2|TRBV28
TGTGCCAGCAGTCGAGGGACTAGCGGGATCCCAGATACGCAGTATTTT
CASSRGTSGIPDTQYF
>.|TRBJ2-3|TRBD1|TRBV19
TGTGCCAGTAGTATTTCTTCCGGGACAGGGGGCACAGATACGCAGTATTTT
CASSISSGTGGTDTQYF
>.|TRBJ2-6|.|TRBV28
TGTGCCAGCAGTCGGACAGGGCGGGCGGGAGGACGCTCTGGGGCCAACGTCCTGACTTTC
CASSRTGRAGGRSGANVLTF
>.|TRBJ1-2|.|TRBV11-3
TGTGCCAGCAGCCGCCCTGGGGGTTCCTATGGCTACACCTTC
CASSRPGGSYGYTF
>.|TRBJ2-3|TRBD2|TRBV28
TGTGCCAGCAGTTTATGGGGAGGGGACCCGGGGGATACGCAGTATTTT
CASSLWGGDPGDTQYF
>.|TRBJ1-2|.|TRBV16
TGTGCCAGCAGCCCGGGCCCTGCTAATCGTGGTGGCTACACCTTC
CASSPGPANRGGYTF
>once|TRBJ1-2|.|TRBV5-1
TGCGCCAGCAGCTTGGGGTACCGGGTCGGAGGCTACACCTTC
CASSLGYRVGGYTF